A selection of T cell receptor beta chains follows, all from one sample in a study of blood T cell repertoires in COVID-19. The repertoire was sequenced with immunoSEQ multiplex PCR; TCRdb's copy has only in-frame clones and lacks some. Of 250,000 to 350,000 clones in the sample, 89% were seen once. The sample consisted of PBMCs or T cells enriched from blood (not recorded which). The receptors originated from a woman between 45 and 65 years old who had been exposed to COVID-19. Each CDR3 is given with its conserved first and last residue. A D gene is named only where the DNA matches it firmly. Clone size is shown for a subset of rows, as once, few, many or a class of expanded clone.

TRBV9,-,TRBJ2-3,TRBD2,TGTGCCAGCAGCGCTGTCCCTTCCGGGACTAGCGGGGGAACTAGCACAGATACGCAGTATTTT,CASSAVPSGTSGGTSTDTQYF
TRBV19,few,TRBJ1-5,-,TGTGCCAGTAGTATATGGGACTACGGGGATCAGCCCCAGCATTTT,CASSIWDYGDQPQHF
TRBV6-5,-,TRBJ2-7,TRBD2,TGTGCCAGCACCGTGGGACTAGCGGGGGTCTACGAGCAGTACTTC,CASTVGLAGVYEQYF
TRBV5-1,-,TRBJ1-3,-,TGCGCCAGCAGCTTGGAAACAGTGGATCGGGGAAACACCATATATTTT,CASSLETVDRGNTIYF
TRBV27,-,TRBJ2-1,TRBD2,TGTGCCAGCAGTCGGCACCTCACTAGCGGGGGGGCTGTCGGCAATGAGCAGTTCTTC,CASSRHLTSGGAVGNEQFF
TRBV5-4,-,TRBJ1-6,-,TGTGCCAGCAGCCGTCCGAATTCACCCCTCCACTTT,CASSRPNSPLHF
TRBV5-1,-,TRBJ1-3,TRBD1,TGCGCCAGCAGCTCGGGGGACAGGGACCTCTCTGGAAACACCATATATTTT,CASSSGDRDLSGNTIYF
TRBV18,-,TRBJ2-1,TRBD2,TGTGCCAGCTCACCACCGTCCCGACTAGCGGGGGGTAATGAGCAGTTCTTC,CASSPPSRLAGGNEQFF
TRBV18,once,TRBJ1-5,TRBD1,TGTGCCAGCTCACCGACAGGGGCCAATCAGCCCCAGCATTTT,CASSPTGANQPQHF
TRBV5-8,-,TRBJ2-5,-,TGTGCCAGCAGCTCCCTGTTCCCCCGAACACAAAGCGGTCACTTC,CASSSLFPRTQSGHF
TRBV28,-,TRBJ1-5,-,TGTGCCAGCAGTTTATTCCGGGAAAATCAGCCCCAGCATTTT,CASSLFRENQPQHF
TRBV28,-,TRBJ2-6,TRBD1,TGTGCCAGCAGTCCCCCCGACAGGGTGCTCTCTGGGGCCAACGTCCTGACTTTC,CASSPPDRVLSGANVLTF
TRBV2,once,TRBJ1-6,TRBD1,TGTGCCAGGACGGACAGGGCGAAAAATTCACCCCTCCACTTT,CARTDRAKNSPLHF
TRBV5-1,once,TRBJ2-3,TRBD2,TGCGCCAGCAGCCGGGGACTAGCGGGTTCAGATACGCAGTATTTT,CASSRGLAGSDTQYF
TRBV6-2/TRBV6-3,-,TRBJ2-7,-,TGTGCCAGCAGTTACTTCGTAGGGACTGCGTCCTACGAGCAGTACTTC,CASSYFVGTASYEQYF
TRBV3-1/TRBV3-2,-,TRBJ1-2,-,TGTGCCAGCCCCCTAACAGGGCGTGCTAACTATGGCTACACCTTC,CASPLTGRANYGYTF
TRBV28,-,TRBJ1-5,TRBD1,TGTGCCAGCAGTTCCTCCGGACAGGGGCGAAATCAGCCCCAGCATTTT,CASSSSGQGRNQPQHF
TRBV10-3,-,TRBJ2-7,-,TGTGCCAGCAACCGGGACTTGACGGGTGAGCAGTACTTC,CASNRDLTGEQYF
TRBV28,-,TRBJ2-7,-,TGTGCCAGCACTTACGGTCCCTACGAGCAGTACTTC,CASTYGPYEQYF
TRBV12-3/TRBV12-4,-,TRBJ2-2,-,TGTGCCAGCCCGGTGGAGTTCGGGGAGCTGTTTTTT,CASPVEFGELFF
TRBV5-6,-,TRBJ1-1,TRBD1,TGTGCCAGCAGCGGAGGGGGCTGGGGGAACACTGAAGCTTTCTTT,CASSGGGWGNTEAFF
TRBV11-2,-,TRBJ1-4,TRBD1,TGTGCCAGCAGCTTAGAAAGGACAGGTGGCGAAAAACTGTTTTTT,CASSLERTGGEKLFF
TRBV7-9,-,TRBJ2-3,-,TGTGCCAGCAGCTCGACCCCCCCATACGAGGCAGATACGCAGTATTTT,CASSSTPPYEADTQYF
TRBV19,once,TRBJ1-5,-,TGTGCCAGTAGCCATCAGGGAACCAATCAGCCCCAGCATTTT,CASSHQGTNQPQHF
TRBV6-4,-,TRBJ2-1,TRBD1,TGTGCCAGCAGTGAGTCCTCACAAACGACAGGGAACAATGAGCAGTTCTTC,CASSESSQTTGNNEQFF
TRBV5-1,-,TRBJ1-4,-,TGCGCCAGCAGCTGGAATAGCCCGATTGCAACTAATGAAAAACTGTTTTTT,CASSWNSPIATNEKLFF
TRBV3-1/TRBV3-2,-,TRBJ2-7,-,TGTGCCAGCAGCCAAGCTGGGCAGGGCTGGGACTTC,CASSQAGQGWDF
TRBV7-2,-,TRBJ1-6,TRBD1,TGTGCCAGCAGCTTAAGCACAGGGGATATCTATAATTCACCCCTCCACTTT,CASSLSTGDIYNSPLHF
TRBV19,-,TRBJ2-2,-,TGTGCCAGTAGCATCCCCGCCGGGACAACGACCGGGGAGCTGTTTTTT,CASSIPAGTTTGELFF
TRBV12-5,once,TRBJ2-2,-,TGTGCTAGTGGTTTGCTTGGGGGCCAAACCGGGGAGCTGTTTTTT,CASGLLGGQTGELFF
TRBV5-1,-,TRBJ2-5,-,TGCGCCAGCAGCTTGGTATGGGGGGTAACGGAGACCCAGTACTTC,CASSLVWGVTETQYF
TRBV6-1,-,TRBJ1-3,TRBD1,TGTGCCAGCAGTGAAAGGGACAGGGCCAACTCTGGAAACACCATATATTTT,CASSERDRANSGNTIYF
TRBV2,-,TRBJ1-1,-,TGTGCCAGCATTAAAGACAGCCAGAACACTGAAGCTTTCTTT,CASIKDSQNTEAFF
TRBV21-1,-,TRBJ2-3,-,TGTGCCAGCCGCCACCAGCAGGCATTCCATTTT,CASRHQQAFHF
TRBV19,-,TRBJ1-6,-,TGTGCCAGTAGTATCGGCCGCGGGGGTTGGGGTTCACCCCTCCACTTT,CASSIGRGGWGSPLHF
TRBV19,-,TRBJ1-4,TRBD1,TGTGCCAGTAGTAGGAATACCGGGACAGGGATTGAAAAACTGTTTTTT,CASSRNTGTGIEKLFF
TRBV5-1,-,TRBJ2-5,TRBD2,TGCGCCAGCAGCTTGGCCGGGCCTAGCGGGGGGGCCGGAAAGACCCAGTACTTC,CASSLAGPSGGAGKTQYF
TRBV15,-,TRBJ1-2,-,TGTGCCACCAGCAGAGACAGGGACTATGGCTACACCTTC,CATSRDRDYGYTF
TRBV4-2,once,TRBJ2-7,TRBD2,TGTGCCAGCAGCCAATTCGGGGGGAGGGACGAGCAGTACTTC,CASSQFGGRDEQYF
TRBV28,-,TRBJ2-5,-,TGTGCCAGCAGCGGGAACCAAGAGACCCAGTACTTC,CASSGNQETQYF
TRBV10-3,-,TRBJ2-1,TRBD2,TGTGCCATCAGTCAAGGACTAGCGGGGGGCAATGAGCAGTTCTTC,CAISQGLAGGNEQFF
TRBV7-9,-,TRBJ2-1,-,TGTGCCAGCAGGCCTAGGAGTAGCTCCTACAATGAGCAGTTCTTC,CASRPRSSSYNEQFF
TRBV5-1,-,TRBJ1-2,TRBD1,TGCGCCAGCAGCTTGGCCCCCAGACAGGGATCCTATGGCTACACCTTC,CASSLAPRQGSYGYTF
TRBV5-4,-,TRBJ1-6,TRBD1,TGTGCCAGCAGCTACGGACAGGGGCAATCACCCCTCCACTTT,CASSYGQGQSPLHF
TRBV28,-,TRBJ2-2,TRBD1,TGTGCCAGCAGTTCGGGACAGGGGAACACCGGGGAGCTGTTTTTT,CASSSGQGNTGELFF
TRBV4-1,-,TRBJ1-5,-,TGCGCCAGCAGCCTGGACTATCGGGGCAATCAGCCCCAGCATTTT,CASSLDYRGNQPQHF
TRBV18,-,TRBJ2-3,-,TGTGCCAGCTCACGAGATGTAGCAGATACGCAGTATTTT,CASSRDVADTQYF
TRBV5-1,-,TRBJ2-3,-,TGCGCCAGCAGCCGGGGGGCGGGCACAGATACGCAGTATTTT,CASSRGAGTDTQYF
TRBV30,once,TRBJ1-6,-,TGTGCCTGGAGTGTATCGTTACAGGGCAGATCACCCCTCCACTTT,CAWSVSLQGRSPLHF
TRBV6-8,-,TRBJ1-5,TRBD1,TGTGCCAGCAGTCCCAACGGACAGGGGGGACCATATAGCAATCAGCCCCAGCATTTT,CASSPNGQGGPYSNQPQHF
TRBV5-1,-,TRBJ1-6,TRBD1,TGCGCCAGCAGTTTCTCCCCCGGGGTGGGACAGGGGGCAACACCCCTCCACTTT,CASSFSPGVGQGATPLHF
TRBV5-8,-,TRBJ1-4,-,TGTGCCAGCAGCTCATCGGGACAAAGTAATGAAAAACTGTTTTTT,CASSSSGQSNEKLFF
TRBV6-1,-,TRBJ2-7,-,TGTGCCAGCAGTGAGACAAAGTCCTCCTACGAGCAGTACTTC,CASSETKSSYEQYF
TRBV5-1,-,TRBJ1-3,-,TGCGCCAGCAGCTTGGACGCAGGAGGGCGCGGAAACACCATATATTTT,CASSLDAGGRGNTIYF
TRBV27,-,TRBJ2-2,-,TGTGCCAGCAGTCCCCTGGGAGGGACAGGAAAGGAGGGGGAGCTGTTTTTT,CASSPLGGTGKEGELFF